The following is a TCR beta chain sequence with its context. This clonotype was observed once. Its antigen is still unknown. Base qualities are not recorded, but no much larger clone differs from it by a single base. This record comes from a study of blood T cells in healthy people across ages (dated by TCRdb to between 2014 and 2017). Study-wide context: Template switching captured roughly one uniquely barcoded TCR beta cDNA molecule per two T cells in model experiments. The study analyzed two additional independent replicas of 1 million unique cDNA reads from the same blood draw for two donors, one aged 18 to 30 and one aged 80 or older. Donors of different ages were randomly distributed across sequencing lanes to avoid experimental bias. To track age-related changes in TCR beta repertoire diversity, the study relied on deep sequencing normalized with unique cDNA molecular identifiers. The donors were split into four age groups: young (average 16 years), middle-aged (39), aged (about 62) and long-lived (under 85). What the authors observed across the whole study: A strong correlation was found between observed TCR beta diversity and the percentage of naive T cells measured by flow cytometry. Compared with the aged group, the long-lived group had more naive CD4+ T cells, fewer expanded clones and increased TCR diversity, suggesting age selection. Observed TCR beta diversity per million T cells fell roughly linearly with age, and a significant reduction was already apparent by age about 36. Because profiling used bulk unsorted PBMCs, naive and antigen-experienced compartments could not be compared conclusively. Donor CMV infection status was unknown, potentially confounding age-related changes in expanded clonotypes. Total diversity estimates from one million sequenced T cells were considered lower bounds and underestimates.

The donors were some 36 Caucasian individuals from Russia, aged roughly 6 to 100 years, who were systemically healthy. Each donor gave 8 to 10 milliliters of peripheral blood, collected into EDTA-treated Vacutainer tubes. Ficoll-Paque density-gradient centrifugation was used to isolate PBMCs, with at least 7 million per sample. Total RNA, at least 6 micrograms per sample, was extracted from PBMCs with Trizol reagent. Naive CD45RAhigh/CD27high T cell percentages were measured by flow cytometry on a PBMC aliquot from every donor. At the junction V is shortened by 4 bases and J by 1 base, with 10 bases in between. Its CDR3 holds 14 amino acids, cysteine through phenylalanine. Only the CDR3 DNA stays, 42 bases, in frame from base 1. The method was 5' RACE. Data came from an Illumina HiSeq 2500. A second PCR of about 7 to 12 cycles was run with a J-beta primer mix and a sample-barcoded 5' primer. A unique molecular identifier was introduced onto each TCR beta cDNA molecule by a template-switch 5' adaptor carrying 12 random nucleotides. Each sample yielded at least 2.5 million CDR3-containing paired-end reads. The Mint cDNA synthesis kit, primed by a TRBC-specific oligonucleotide, was used to synthesize first-strand cDNA from all RNA. After uracil-DNA glycosylase treatment, a first 18-cycle PCR used universal primers M1SS and BC2_uni_R on all cDNA. Turning to the authors' computational methods: Each sample was normalized by randomly selecting 1 million high-quality reads, each carrying a distinct molecular identifier. Instead of being binned into consensus sequences, reads with shared molecular identifiers were discarded. MiTCR, set to a Q25 quality threshold and the strictest error-elimination algorithm, was used for CDR3 identification, clonotype clustering and error correction. A nonparametric unseen species model using Euler transformation provided a lower-bound estimate of total TCR beta diversity. TCRdb's own reprocessing of the public reads used fastp at Q25 and MiXCR and kept productive beta chains. Every distinct CDR3 protein forms one entry, paired with its most common genes and DNA. The authors' filters were not applied to this entry. Recorded for this sample are approximately 1.5 million distinct CDR3 sequences; approximately 42% of them occurred a single time. The ten largest account for over 3.5% of the sample.

Here the chain combines TRBV12-3 or TRBV12-4 and TRBJ1-2; the D gene lacks a confident call. Source material: blood. The clonotype originates from a woman aged 18-29 years in good health. The nucleotide sequence reads TGTGCCAGCAGTTCCATTGGCGGTAACTATGGCTACACCTTC. Its protein reads: CASSSIGGNYGYTF.